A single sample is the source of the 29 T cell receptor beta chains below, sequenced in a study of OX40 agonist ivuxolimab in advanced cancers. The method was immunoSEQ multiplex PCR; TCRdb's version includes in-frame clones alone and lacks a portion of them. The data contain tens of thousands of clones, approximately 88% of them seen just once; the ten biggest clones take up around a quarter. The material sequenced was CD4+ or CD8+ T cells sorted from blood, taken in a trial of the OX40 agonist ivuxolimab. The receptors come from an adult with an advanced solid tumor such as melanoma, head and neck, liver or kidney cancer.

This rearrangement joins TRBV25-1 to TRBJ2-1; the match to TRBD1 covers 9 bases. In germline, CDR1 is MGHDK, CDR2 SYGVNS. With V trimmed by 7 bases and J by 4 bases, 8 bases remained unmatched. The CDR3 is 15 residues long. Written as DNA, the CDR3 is TGTGCCAGCACCCCGGGACAGGGATTGTACAATGAGCAGTTCTTC. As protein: CASTPGQGLYNEQFF.

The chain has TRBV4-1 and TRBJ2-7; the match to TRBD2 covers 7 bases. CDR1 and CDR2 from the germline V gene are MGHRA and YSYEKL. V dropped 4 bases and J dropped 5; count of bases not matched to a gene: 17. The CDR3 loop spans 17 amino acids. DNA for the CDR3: TGCGCCAGCAGCCCTTTCATCAATCGGGGGGATAACGACGAGCAGTACTTC. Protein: CASSPFINRGDNDEQYF.

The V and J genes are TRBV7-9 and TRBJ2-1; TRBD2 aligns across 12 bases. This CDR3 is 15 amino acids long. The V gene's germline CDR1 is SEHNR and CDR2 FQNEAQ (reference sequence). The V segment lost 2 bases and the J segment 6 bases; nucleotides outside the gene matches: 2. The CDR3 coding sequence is TGTGCCAGCAGCTTACTAGCGGGAGGGCTCAATGAGCAGTTCTTC. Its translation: CASSLLAGGLNEQFF.

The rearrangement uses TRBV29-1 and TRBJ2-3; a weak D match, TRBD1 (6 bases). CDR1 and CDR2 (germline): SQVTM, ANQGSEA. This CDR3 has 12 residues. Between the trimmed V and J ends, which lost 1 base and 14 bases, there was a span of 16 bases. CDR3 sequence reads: CSVEVTATGGYF. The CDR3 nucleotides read TGCAGCGTTGAAGTTACAGCGACAGGCGGGTATTTT.

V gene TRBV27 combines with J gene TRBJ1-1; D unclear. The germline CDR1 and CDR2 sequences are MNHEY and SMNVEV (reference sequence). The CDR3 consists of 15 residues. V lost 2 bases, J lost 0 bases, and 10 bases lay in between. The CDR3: CASSLVSGLNTEAFF. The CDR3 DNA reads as TGTGCCAGCAGTTTAGTATCAGGACTGAACACTGAAGCTTTCTTT.

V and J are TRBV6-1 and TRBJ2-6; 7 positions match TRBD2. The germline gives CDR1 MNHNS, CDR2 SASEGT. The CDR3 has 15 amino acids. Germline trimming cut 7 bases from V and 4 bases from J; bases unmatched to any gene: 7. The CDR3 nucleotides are TGTGCCAGCAAGAGGGGAGGGCAAGGGGCCAACGTCCTGACTTTC. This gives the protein CASKRGGQGANVLTF.

This CDR3 is CASSPLDRDSNQPQHF. In nucleotides, the CDR3 is TGTGCCAGCTCACCCCTCGACAGGGATAGCAATCAGCCCCAGCATTTT. V gene TRBV18 combines with J gene TRBJ1-5; 7 nucleotides match TRBD1. The CDR3 is made up of 16 amino acids. After removal of 3 bases from V and 0 bases from J, the junction contained 5 bases not matched to a gene. Per germline, CDR1 KGHSH and CDR2 LQKENI.

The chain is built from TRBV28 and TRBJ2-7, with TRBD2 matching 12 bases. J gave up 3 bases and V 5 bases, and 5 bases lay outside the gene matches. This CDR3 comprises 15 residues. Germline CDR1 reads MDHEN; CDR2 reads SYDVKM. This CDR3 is CASSLRGLAGYEQYF. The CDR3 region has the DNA TGTGCCAGCAGTCTCCGGGGACTAGCGGGCTACGAGCAGTACTTC.

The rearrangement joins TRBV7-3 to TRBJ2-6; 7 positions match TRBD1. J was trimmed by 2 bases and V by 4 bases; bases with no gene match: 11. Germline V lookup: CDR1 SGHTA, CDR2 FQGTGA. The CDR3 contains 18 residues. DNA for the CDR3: TGTGCCAGCAGCTCTACAGGGGCTGAAGTAGCTGGGGCCAACGTCCTGACTTTC. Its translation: CASSSTGAEVAGANVLTF.

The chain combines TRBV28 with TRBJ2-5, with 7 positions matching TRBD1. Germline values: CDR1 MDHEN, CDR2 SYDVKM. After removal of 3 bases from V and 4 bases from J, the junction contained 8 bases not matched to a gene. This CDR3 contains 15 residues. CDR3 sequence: CASSFLVTGRETQYF. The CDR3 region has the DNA TGTGCCAGCAGTTTTTTGGTGACAGGGAGAGAGACCCAGTACTTC.

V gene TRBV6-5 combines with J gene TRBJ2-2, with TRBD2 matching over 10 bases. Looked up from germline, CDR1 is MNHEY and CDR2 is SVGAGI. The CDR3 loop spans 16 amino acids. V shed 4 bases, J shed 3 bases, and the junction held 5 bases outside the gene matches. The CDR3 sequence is CASSLTTSGYTGELFF. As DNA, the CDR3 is TGTGCCAGCAGTTTAACGACTAGCGGGTACACCGGGGAGCTGTTTTTT.

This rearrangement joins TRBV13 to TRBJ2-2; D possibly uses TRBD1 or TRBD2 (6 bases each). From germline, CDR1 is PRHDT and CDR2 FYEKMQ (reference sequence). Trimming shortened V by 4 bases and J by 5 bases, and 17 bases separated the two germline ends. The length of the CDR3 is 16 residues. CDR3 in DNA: TGTGCCAGCAGCTCAGGGACACTCGGAGGGACCGGGGAGCTGTTTTTT. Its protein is CASSSGTLGGTGELFF. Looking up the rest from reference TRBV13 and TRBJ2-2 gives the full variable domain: AAGVIQSPRHLIKEKRETATLKCYPIPRHDTVYWYQQGPGQDPQFLISFYEKMQSDKGSIPDRFSAQQFSDYHSELNMSSLELGDSALYFCASSSGTLGGTGELFFGEGSRLTVL.

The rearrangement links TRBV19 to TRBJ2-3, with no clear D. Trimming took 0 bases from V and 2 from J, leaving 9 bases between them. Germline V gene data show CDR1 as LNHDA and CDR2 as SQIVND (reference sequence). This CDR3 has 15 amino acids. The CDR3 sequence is CASSIDIASTDTQYF. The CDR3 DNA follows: TGTGCCAGTAGTATAGATATCGCCTCCACAGATACGCAGTATTTT.

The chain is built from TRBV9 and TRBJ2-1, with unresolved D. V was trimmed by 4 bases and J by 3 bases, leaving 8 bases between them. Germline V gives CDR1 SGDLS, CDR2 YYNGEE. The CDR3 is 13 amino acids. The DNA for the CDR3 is TGTGCCAGCAGCTACAACGACTACAATGAGCAGTTCTTC. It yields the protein CASSYNDYNEQFF.

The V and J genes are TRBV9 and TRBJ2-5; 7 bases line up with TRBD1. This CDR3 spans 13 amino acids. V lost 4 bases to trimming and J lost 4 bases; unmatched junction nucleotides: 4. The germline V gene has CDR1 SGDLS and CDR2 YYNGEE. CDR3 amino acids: CASSSQGRETQYF. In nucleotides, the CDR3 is TGTGCCAGCAGCTCACAGGGGAGAGAGACCCAGTACTTC.

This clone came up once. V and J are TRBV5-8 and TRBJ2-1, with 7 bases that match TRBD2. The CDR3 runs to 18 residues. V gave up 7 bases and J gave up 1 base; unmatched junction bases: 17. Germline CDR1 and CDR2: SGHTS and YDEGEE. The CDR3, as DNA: TGTGCCAGCTGTAACCTCGGGGGGTACTCTAGTTCCTACAATGAGCAGTTCTTC. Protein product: CASCNLGGYSSSYNEQFF.

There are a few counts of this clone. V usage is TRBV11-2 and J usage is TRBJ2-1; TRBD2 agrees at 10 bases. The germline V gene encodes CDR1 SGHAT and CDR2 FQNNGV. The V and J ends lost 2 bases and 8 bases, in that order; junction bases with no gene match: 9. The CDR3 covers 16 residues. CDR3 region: CASSLPRLAGDDEQFF. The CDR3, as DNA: TGTGCCAGCAGCTTACCCAGGCTAGCGGGAGACGATGAGCAGTTCTTC.

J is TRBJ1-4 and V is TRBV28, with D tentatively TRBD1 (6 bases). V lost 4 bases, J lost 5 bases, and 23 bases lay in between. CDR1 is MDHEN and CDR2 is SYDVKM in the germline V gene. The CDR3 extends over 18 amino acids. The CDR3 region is CASSSPGRSGTLNEKLFF. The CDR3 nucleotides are TGTGCCAGCAGTTCCCCTGGTCGGTCCGGGACACTAAATGAAAAACTGTTTTTT.

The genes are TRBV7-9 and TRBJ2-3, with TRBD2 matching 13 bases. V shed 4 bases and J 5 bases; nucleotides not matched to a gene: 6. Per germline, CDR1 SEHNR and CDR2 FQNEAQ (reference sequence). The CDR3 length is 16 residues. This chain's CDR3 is CASSSGLAGVLDTQYF. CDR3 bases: TGTGCCAGCAGCTCCGGACTAGCGGGAGTTCTAGATACGCAGTATTTT.

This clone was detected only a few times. In DNA form, the CDR3 reads TGTGCCAGCAGTGACTCTCACTCTGGGGCCAACGTCCTGACTTTC. Protein: CASSDSHSGANVLTF. The chain employs TRBV6-4 and TRBJ2-6; the D is unclear. V was clipped by 0 bases and J by 0 bases, with 3 bases between them. Germline CDR1 is MRHNA and CDR2 is SNTAGT. This CDR3 is 15 amino acids long.

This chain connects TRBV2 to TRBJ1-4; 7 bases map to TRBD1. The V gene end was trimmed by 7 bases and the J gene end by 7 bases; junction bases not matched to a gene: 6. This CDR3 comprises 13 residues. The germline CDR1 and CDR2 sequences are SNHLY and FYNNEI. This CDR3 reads CASNQGGGEKLFF. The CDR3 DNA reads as TGTGCCAGCAACCAGGGGGGGGGTGAAAAACTGTTTTTT. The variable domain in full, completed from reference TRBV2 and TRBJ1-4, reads EPEVTQTPSHQVTQMGQEVILRCVPISNHLYFYWYRQILGQKVEFLVSFYNNEISEKSEIFDDQFSVERPDGSNFTLKIRSTKLEDSAMYFCASNQGGGEKLFFGSGTQLSVL.

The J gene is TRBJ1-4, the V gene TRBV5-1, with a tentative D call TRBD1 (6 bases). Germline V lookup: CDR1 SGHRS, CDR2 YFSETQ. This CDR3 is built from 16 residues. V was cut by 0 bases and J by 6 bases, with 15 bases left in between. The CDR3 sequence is CASSLVPGGRDEKLFF. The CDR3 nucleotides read TGCGCCAGCAGCTTGGTGCCGGGGGGCCGGGATGAAAAACTGTTTTTT.

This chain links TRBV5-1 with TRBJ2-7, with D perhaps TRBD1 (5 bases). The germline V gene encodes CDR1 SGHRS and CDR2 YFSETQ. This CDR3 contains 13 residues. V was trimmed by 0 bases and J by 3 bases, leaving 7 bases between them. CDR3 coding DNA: TGCGCCAGCAGCTTGGGGGGCGGCTACGAGCAGTACTTC. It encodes CASSLGGGYEQYF.

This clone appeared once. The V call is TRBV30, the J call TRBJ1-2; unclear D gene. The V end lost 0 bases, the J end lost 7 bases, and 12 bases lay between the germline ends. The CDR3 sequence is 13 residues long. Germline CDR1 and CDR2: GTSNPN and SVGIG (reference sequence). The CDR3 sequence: CAWSVGSAFGYTF. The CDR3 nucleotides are TGTGCCTGGAGTGTTGGCAGTGCCTTTGGCTACACCTTC. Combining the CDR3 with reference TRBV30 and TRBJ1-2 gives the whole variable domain SQTIHQWPATLVQPVGSPLSLECTVEGTSNPNLYWYRQAAGRGLQLLFYSVGIGQISSEVPQNLSASRPQDRQFILSSKKLLLSDSGFYLCAWSVGSAFGYTFGSGTRLTVV.

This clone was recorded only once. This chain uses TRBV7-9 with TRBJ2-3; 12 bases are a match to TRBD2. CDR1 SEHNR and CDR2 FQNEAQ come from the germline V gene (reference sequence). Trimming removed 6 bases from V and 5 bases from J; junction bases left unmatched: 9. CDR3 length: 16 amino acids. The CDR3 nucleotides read TGTGCCAGCAGTCAAATACTAGCGGGAGGTAAAGATACGCAGTATTTT. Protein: CASSQILAGGKDTQYF.

Written as DNA, the CDR3 is TGTGCCAGCAGAGACAGGGGAATAGGAGACAATGAGCAGTTCTTC. It yields the protein CASRDRGIGDNEQFF. The V call is TRBV2, the J call TRBJ2-1; TRBD1 matches at 8 bases. Trimming took 6 bases from V and 5 from J; bases not matched to a gene: 9. CDR1 is SNHLY and CDR2 is FYNNEI in the germline V gene. This CDR3 contains 15 residues.

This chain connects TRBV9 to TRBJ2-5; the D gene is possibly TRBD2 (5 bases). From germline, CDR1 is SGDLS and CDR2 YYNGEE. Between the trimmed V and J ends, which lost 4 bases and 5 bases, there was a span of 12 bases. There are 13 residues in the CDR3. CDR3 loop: CASSPGGPETQYF. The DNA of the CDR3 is TGTGCCAGCAGCCCAGGAGGACCCGAGACCCAGTACTTC.

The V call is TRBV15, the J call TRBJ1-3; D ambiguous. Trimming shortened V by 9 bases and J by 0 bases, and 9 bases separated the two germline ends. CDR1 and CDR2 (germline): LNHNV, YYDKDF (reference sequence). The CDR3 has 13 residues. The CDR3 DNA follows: TGTGCCACTACAGACCCCTCTGGAAACACCATATATTTT. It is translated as CATTDPSGNTIYF.

The CDR3, as DNA: TGTGCCAGCAGGACCGGGACTAGCGGGAGTGGGGAGCAGTACTTC. Protein: CASRTGTSGSGEQYF. The gene calls are TRBV13 and TRBJ2-7; 14 nucleotides agree with TRBD2. V was pared by 6 bases and J by 7 bases, with 8 bases of the junction left unmatched. This CDR3 is built from 15 residues. Germline loops: CDR1 PRHDT, CDR2 FYEKMQ (reference sequence).